This T cell receptor (beta chain) was identified during a study of early T cells in non-severe SARS-CoV-2 infection. In the study overall: The sequenced material was bulk RNA from unsorted whole blood, and its chains were unpaired.

MiXCR, applied by TCRdb to the 5' RACE reads, yields one record per CDR3 protein. Here the sample spans fewer than 70,000 distinct CDR3 sequences, around an eighth being singletons. This clonotype came up a few times. Its antigen is not identified. Germline CDR1 is SQVTM and CDR2 is ANQGSEA. Trimming took 4 bases from V and 7 from J; bases not matched to a gene: 10. CDR3 length: 15 residues. Study results and limitations: Using VDJdb, the matching emphasized anti-spike CD8 responses while missing private and CD4 specificities.

The source of this sequence is an adult who was a healthcare worker with PCR-confirmed SARS-CoV-2 infection or an uninfected control (not recorded which). The chain recombines TRBV29-1 with TRBJ1-5; 10 bases align to TRBD1. The sequencing input was whole blood. The CDR3 nucleotides are TGCAGCGTTGTTGAGGGGAGACAGGGGGCCCAGCCCCAGCATTTT. Amino acids: CSVVEGRQGAQPQHF.